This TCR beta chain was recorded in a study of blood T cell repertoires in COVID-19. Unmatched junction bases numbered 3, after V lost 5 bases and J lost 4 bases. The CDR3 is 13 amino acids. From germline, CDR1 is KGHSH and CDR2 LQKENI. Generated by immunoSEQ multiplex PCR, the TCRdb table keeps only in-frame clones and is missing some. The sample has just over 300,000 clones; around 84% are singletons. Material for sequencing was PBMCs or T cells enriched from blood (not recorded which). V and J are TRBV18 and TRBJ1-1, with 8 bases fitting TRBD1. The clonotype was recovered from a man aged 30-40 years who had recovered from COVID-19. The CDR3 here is CASSTQGATEAFF. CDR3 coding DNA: TGTGCCAGCTCAACCCAGGGGGCCACTGAAGCTTTCTTT. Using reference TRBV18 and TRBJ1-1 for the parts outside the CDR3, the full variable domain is NAGVMQNPRHLVRRRGQEARLRCSPMKGHSHVYWYRQLPEEGLKFMVYLQKENIIDESGMPKERFSAEFPKEGPSILRIQQVVRGDSAAYFCASSTQGATEAFFGQGTRLTVV.